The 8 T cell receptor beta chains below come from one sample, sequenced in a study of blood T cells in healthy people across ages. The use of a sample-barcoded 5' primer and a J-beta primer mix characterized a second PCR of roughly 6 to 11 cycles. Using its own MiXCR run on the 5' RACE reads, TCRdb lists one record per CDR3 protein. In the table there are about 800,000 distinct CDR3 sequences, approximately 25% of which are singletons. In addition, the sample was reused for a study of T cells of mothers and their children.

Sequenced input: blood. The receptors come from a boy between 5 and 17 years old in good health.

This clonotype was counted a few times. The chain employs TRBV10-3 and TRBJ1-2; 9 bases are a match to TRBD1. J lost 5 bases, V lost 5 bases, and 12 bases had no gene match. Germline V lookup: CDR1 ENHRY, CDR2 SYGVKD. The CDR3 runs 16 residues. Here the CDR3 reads CAISIGTGRLGYGYTF. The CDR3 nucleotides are TGTGCCATCAGTATCGGGACAGGGCGATTGGGGTATGGCTACACCTTC.

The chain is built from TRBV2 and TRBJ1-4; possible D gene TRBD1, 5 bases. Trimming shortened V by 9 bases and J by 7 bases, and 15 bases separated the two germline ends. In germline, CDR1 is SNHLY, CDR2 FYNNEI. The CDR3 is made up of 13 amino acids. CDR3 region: CASRPGEGEKLFF. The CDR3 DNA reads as TGTGCCAGTCGACCGGGGGAGGGTGAAAAACTGTTTTTT. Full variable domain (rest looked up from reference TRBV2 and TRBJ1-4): EPEVTQTPSHQVTQMGQEVILRCVPISNHLYFYWYRQILGQKVEFLVSFYNNEISEKSEIFDDQFSVERPDGSNFTLKIRSTKLEDSAMYFCASRPGEGEKLFFGSGTQLSVL.

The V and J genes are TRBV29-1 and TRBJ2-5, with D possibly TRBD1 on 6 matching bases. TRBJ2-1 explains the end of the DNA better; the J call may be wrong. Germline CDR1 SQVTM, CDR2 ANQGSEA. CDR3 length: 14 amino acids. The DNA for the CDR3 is TGCAGCGTCTTGAGGACAGACTCTTACAATGAGCAGTTCTTC. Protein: CSVLRTDSYNEQFF.

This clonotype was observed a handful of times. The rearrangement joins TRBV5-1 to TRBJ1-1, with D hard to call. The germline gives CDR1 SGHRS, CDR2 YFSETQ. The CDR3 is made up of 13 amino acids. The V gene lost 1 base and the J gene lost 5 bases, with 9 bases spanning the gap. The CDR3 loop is CASSLFYPTEAFF. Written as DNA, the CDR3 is TGCGCCAGCAGCTTGTTCTATCCGACTGAAGCTTTCTTT.

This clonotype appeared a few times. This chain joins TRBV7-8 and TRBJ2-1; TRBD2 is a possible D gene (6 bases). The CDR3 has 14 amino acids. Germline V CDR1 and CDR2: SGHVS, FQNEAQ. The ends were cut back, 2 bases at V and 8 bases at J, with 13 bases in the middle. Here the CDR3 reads CASSLLTRPDEQFF. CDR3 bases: TGTGCCAGCAGCTTACTGACTAGGCCCGATGAGCAGTTCTTC. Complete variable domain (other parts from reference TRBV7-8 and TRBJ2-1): GAGVSQSPRYKVAKRGQDVALRCDPISGHVSLFWYQQALGQGPEFLTYFQNEAQLDKSGLPSDRFFAERPEGSVSTLKIQRTQQEDSAVYLCASSLLTRPDEQFFGPGTRLTVL.

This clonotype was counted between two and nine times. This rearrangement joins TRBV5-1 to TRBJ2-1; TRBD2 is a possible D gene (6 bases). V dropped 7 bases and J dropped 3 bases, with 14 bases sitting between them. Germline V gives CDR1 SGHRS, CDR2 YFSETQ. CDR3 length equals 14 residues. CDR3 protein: CASSEGGLYNEQFF. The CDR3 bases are TGCGCCAGCTCGGAGGGAGGCCTCTACAATGAGCAGTTCTTC.

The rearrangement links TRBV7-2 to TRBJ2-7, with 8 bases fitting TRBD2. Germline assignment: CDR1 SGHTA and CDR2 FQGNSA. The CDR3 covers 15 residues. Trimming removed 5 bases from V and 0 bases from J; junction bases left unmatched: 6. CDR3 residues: CASSRSGGLSYEQYF. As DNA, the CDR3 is TGTGCCAGCAGCCGCAGCGGGGGACTCTCCTACGAGCAGTACTTC.

CDR3: CASSFWGGTQYF. The CDR3 region has the DNA TGTGCCAGCAGTTTCTGGGGAGGGACCCAGTACTTC. The rearrangement uses TRBV12-3 or TRBV12-4 and TRBJ2-5; the D gene is possibly TRBD2 (6 bases). The V gene lost 3 bases and the J gene lost 7 bases, with 9 bases spanning the gap. This CDR3 has 12 amino acids.